This T cell receptor beta chain was obtained from a study of T cell changes during pregnancy in multiple sclerosis. TCRdb keeps only in-frame clones here, not all; method: immunoSEQ multiplex PCR. The sample lists roughly 77,000 clones, about nine tenths seen once, with under 2% in the top ten. The germline CDR1 and CDR2 sequences are SGHAT and FQNNGV. CDR3 length: 15 residues. V shed 5 bases and J shed 4 bases, with 14 bases lying between them. The specimen was peripheral blood, collected in the second trimester of pregnancy. This TCR was recovered from a female donor with multiple sclerosis, enrolled in a pregnancy study. The rearrangement uses TRBV11-2 and TRBJ2-2; TRBD2 might be the D (6 bases). CDR3 DNA sequence: TGTGCCAGCAGCCCTCGCTCCGGGAGCACCGGGGAGCTGTTTTTT. Protein sequence: CASSPRSGSTGELFF.